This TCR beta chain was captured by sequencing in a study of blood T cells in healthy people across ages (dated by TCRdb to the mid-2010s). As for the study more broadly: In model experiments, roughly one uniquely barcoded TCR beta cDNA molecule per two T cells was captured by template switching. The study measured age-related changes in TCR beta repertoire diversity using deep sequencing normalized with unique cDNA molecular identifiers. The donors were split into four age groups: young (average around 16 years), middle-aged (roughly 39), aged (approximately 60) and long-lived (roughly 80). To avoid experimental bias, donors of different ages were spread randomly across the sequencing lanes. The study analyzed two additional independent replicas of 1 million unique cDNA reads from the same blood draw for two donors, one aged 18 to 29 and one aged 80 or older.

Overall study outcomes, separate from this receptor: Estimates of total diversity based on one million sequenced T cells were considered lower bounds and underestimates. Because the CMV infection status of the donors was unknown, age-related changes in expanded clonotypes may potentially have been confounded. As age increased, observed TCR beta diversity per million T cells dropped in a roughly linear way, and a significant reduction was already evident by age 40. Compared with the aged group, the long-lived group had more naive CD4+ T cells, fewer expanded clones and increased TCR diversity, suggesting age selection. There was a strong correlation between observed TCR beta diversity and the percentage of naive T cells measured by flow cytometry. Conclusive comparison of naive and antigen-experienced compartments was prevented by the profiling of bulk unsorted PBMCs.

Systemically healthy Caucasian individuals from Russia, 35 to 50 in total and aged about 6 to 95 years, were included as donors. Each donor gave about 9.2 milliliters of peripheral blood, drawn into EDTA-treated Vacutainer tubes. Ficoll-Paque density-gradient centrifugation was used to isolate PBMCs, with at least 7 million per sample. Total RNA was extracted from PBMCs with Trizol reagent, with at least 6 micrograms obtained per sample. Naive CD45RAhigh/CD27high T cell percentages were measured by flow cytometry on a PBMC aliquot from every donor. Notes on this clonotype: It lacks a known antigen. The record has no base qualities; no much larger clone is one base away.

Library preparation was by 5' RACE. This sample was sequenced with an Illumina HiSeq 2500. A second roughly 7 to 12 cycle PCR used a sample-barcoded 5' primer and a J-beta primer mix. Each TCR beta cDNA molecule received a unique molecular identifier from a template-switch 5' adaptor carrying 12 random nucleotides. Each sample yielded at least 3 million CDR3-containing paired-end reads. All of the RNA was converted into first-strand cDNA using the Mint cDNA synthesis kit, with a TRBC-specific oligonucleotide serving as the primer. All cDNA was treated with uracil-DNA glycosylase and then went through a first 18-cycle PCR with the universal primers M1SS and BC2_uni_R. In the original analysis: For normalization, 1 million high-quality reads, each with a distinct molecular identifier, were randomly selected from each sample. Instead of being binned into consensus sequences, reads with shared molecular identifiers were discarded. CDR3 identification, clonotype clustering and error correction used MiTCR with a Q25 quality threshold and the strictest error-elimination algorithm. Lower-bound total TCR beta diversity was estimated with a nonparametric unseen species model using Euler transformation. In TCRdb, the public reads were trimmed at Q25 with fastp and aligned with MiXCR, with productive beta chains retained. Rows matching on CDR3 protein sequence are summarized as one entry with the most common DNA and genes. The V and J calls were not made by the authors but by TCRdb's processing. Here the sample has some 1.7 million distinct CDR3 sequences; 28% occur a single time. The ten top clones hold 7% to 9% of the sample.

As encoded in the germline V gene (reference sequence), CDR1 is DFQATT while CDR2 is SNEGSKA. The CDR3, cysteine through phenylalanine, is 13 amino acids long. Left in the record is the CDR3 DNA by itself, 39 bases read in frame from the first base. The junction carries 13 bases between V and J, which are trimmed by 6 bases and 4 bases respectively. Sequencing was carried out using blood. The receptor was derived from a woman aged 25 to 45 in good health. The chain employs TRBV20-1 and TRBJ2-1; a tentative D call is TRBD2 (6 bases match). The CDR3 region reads CSASGRGYNEQFF. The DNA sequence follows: TGCAGTGCAAGCGGGCGGGGATACAATGAGCAGTTCTTC.